These 8 T cell receptor beta chains share one sample of origin, sequenced in a study of T cells in Graves' hyperthyroidism and ophthalmopathy. Amplification targeted TCR beta CDR3 regions from RNA transcripts. A set of HTBI primers served as the primers for a first-round RT-PCR of the TCR CDR3. Each CDR3 protein gets one entry after TCRdb re-called the multiplex PCR reads with MiXCR. The repertoire holds approximately 590,000 distinct CDR3 sequences, with 15% to 18% as singletons. Sequencing was done on a sample of blood. These receptors originate from a young woman with Graves' hyperthyroidism.

The sample holds a few counts of this clonotype. The chain couples TRBV6-1 to TRBJ2-6; 8 positions agree with TRBD2. V was clipped by 10 bases and J by 3 bases; unmatched bases: 5. CDR1 and CDR2 from the germline V gene are MNHNS and SASEGT. The CDR3 is 14 residues long. CDR3 in DNA: TGTGCCACCGGGAGGGCCGATGGGGCCAACGTCCTGACTTTC. Its protein product is CATGRADGANVLTF.

There are a few counts of this clonotype. The chain carries TRBV7-9 and TRBJ1-3, with D perhaps TRBD1 (5 bases). CDR1 is SEHNR and CDR2 is FQNEAQ in the germline V gene (reference sequence). The CDR3 contains 20 residues. Trimming removed 2 bases at V and 0 bases at J, with 23 bases between. In DNA, the CDR3 is TGTGCCAGCAGCTTACCCAAGAGAGCGACAGCCGCCAACTCTGGAAACACCATATATTTT. Translated, it gives CASSLPKRATAANSGNTIYF.

This clonotype was counted between two and nine times. The chain carries TRBV4-3 and TRBJ1-6; TRBD1 is a possible D gene (5 bases). The CDR3 is made up of 15 amino acids. Germline values: CDR1 LGHNA, CDR2 YSLEER. Trimming shortened V by 2 bases and J by 8 bases, and 13 bases separated the two germline ends. The CDR3 spells CASSQSTQGDSPLHF. The CDR3, as DNA: TGCGCCAGCAGCCAATCTACGCAGGGAGATTCACCCCTCCACTTT.

The chain is built from TRBV20-1 and TRBJ2-3; 7 bases are shared with TRBD2. Losses at the gene ends were 8 bases for V and 3 bases for J; bases not matched to a gene: 8. Germline V CDR1 and CDR2: DFQATT, SNEGSKA (reference sequence). This CDR3 is 13 amino acids long. The CDR3 DNA is TGCAGTTACCGGGAGGTTGGAACAGATACGCAGTATTTT. It specifies CSYREVGTDTQYF.

This clonotype has at least ten counts. The CDR3 DNA is TGTGCCAGCAGTTTCCATACAGGGGGCGCGGTTAACACCGGGGAGCTGTTTTTT. This translates into CASSFHTGGAVNTGELFF. V gene TRBV28 combines with J gene TRBJ2-2, with 9 bases aligning to TRBD1. Germline V lookup: CDR1 MDHEN, CDR2 SYDVKM. Unmatched junction bases numbered 10, after V lost 3 bases and J lost 2 bases. CDR3 length: 18 residues.

On this clonotype: A much more abundant neighbour one base away suggests this may be a read error. The chain carries TRBV5-1 and TRBJ2-3; weak D call: TRBD1 (6 bases). The J call is in doubt because the DNA end fits TRBJ1-5 better. CDR3 length: 16 residues. In germline, CDR1 is SGHRS, CDR2 YFSETQ. Written as DNA, the CDR3 is TGCGCCAGCAGCCTGGGCGCGGGACACGGCACAGATACGCAGCATTTT. Amino acids: CASSLGAGHGTDTQHF.

The table lists this clonotype with a few counts. CDR3 coding DNA: TGTGCCAGCAGTTTAAACCCAAGGTTAGAGCAGTACTTC. Amino acid sequence: CASSLNPRLEQYF. This rearrangement joins TRBV27 to TRBJ2-7; D remains unclear. CDR3 length: 13 amino acids. V lost 2 bases and J lost 7, with 12 bases in between. Germline assignment: CDR1 MNHEY and CDR2 SMNVEV (reference sequence).

This clonotype came up many times. V gene TRBV7-2 combines with J gene TRBJ2-7; D remains ambiguous. From germline, CDR1 is SGHTA and CDR2 FQGNSA. V was pared by 0 bases and J by 4 bases, with 7 bases between. The CDR3 length is 13 residues. The CDR3 DNA sequence: TGTGCCAGCAGCTTAGCCCATCAATACGAGCAGTACTTC. Its translation: CASSLAHQYEQYF.